The clone carrying this T cell receptor beta chain has just one count. Antigen: not known. Unique molecular identifiers were used to barcode this TCRbeta library. Each CDR3 protein is one row after TCRdb ran MiXCR on the PCR reads. The sample yields approximately 980,000 distinct CDR3 sequences, around 30% seen once. These data are taken from a study of T-cell reconstitution after alpha-beta-depleted transplantation in children. Broader study findings: It was surviving recipient T cells and thymic progenitors that gave some patients high TCRbeta diversity at day 60.

The CDR3 has 15 amino acids. The germline V gene has CDR1 SGDLS and CDR2 YYNGEE. The junction had 8 bases not matched to a gene; V was cut back by 3 bases and J by 7 bases. The material sequenced was PBMCs, mostly from graft donor cells, taken 360 days after TCRalphabeta/CD19-depleted stem cell transplant. This chain uses TRBV9 with TRBJ2-4, with TRBD1 matching 9 bases. The sequence came from a boy less than two years old who had a stem cell transplant for SCID, so the T cells may come from the graft donor. The DNA for the CDR3 is TGTGCCAGCAGCGATCGACCACAGGGGGCGAACATTCAGTACTTC. Its translation is CASSDRPQGANIQYF.